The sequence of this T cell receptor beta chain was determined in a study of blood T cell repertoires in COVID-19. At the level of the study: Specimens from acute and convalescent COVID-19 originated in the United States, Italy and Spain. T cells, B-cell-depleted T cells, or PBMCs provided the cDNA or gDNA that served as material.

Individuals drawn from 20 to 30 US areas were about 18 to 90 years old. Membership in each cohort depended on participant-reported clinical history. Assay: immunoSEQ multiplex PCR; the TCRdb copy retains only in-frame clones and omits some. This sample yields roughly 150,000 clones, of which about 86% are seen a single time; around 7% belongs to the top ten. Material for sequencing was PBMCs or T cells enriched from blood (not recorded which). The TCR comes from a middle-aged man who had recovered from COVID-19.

CDR3 nucleotides: TGCGCCAGCAGCTTCGGACAGGGCCAAGAGACCCAGTACTTC. Residues: CASSFGQGQETQYF. V and J are TRBV5-1 and TRBJ2-5, with TRBD1 identical over 8 bases. This CDR3 spans 14 amino acids. CDR1 SGHRS and CDR2 YFSETQ come from the germline V gene. After removal of 2 bases from V and 1 base from J, the junction contained 1 base not matched to a gene.